This TCR beta chain was captured in a study of regulatory T cells in long-lasting Graves disease (dated by TCRdb to the early 2020s). Looking at the study overall: Antithyroid drugs had been taken for less than 3 months by newly diagnosed Graves' disease patients. This study used TCR sequencing and RNA sequencing of peripheral blood to compare persistent Graves' disease patients against newly diagnosed Graves' disease patients. The study took place in China and was registered as a clinical trial. A total of about 33 samples underwent TCR sequencing, from some 13 patients with persistent Graves' disease and 20 or so patients with newly diagnosed Graves' disease.

Via the germline V gene, CDR1 is SGHDT and CDR2 YYEEEE. The CDR3 spans 16 residues, from the cysteine through the phenylalanine. Only the CDR3 DNA is retained, 48 bases long and in frame from the first base. Trimming costs V 0 bases and J 3 bases, and their ends lie 15 bases apart. The library was produced with multiplex PCR. The sample was run on an Illumina HiSeq 4000. iRepertoire HTBI primers and Arm-PCR amplification of CDR3 regions were used to construct TCR beta libraries. Before sequencing, the PCR products went through gel purification. The authors' pipeline ran thus. Across samples, 60 to 70 TRBV and 13 to 15 TRBJ segments were identified and used for gene usage analysis of CDR3 amino acid clonotypes. COPE and FqMerger were used to merge the filtered high-quality paired reads into contigs. BLAST was used to align contigs to IMGT TRBV, TRBD and TRBJ reference genes, and CDR3 was defined according to IMGT. Any clonotype with a frequency above 0.1% was classified as a highly expanded clone. Shannon entropy served as the measure of repertoire diversity, while the Gini coefficient captured V-J evenness. A clonotype was considered public if more than one individual shared it. The public sequencing data were trimmed at Q25 with fastp and processed into clonotypes with MiXCR by TCRdb, which kept only in-frame beta chains. For every CDR3 protein sequence, its rows merge into one entry that carries the most common genes and DNA. The V and J calls, along with clone size, are taken from TCRdb and not from the paper's own processing. In all, the sample holds some 220,000 distinct CDR3 sequences, and roughly 19% of those were seen once. The ten largest clones represent over 9.5% of the sample.

A remark on this clonotype: Its antigen specificity is not known. The input lacks base qualities; no much larger clone sits a single base away.

Read against the paper, the sample's time point label means: newly diagnosed GD, antithyroid drugs for less than 3 months. For both TCR sequencing and RNA sequencing, RNA was extracted from PBMCs using TRIzol. Graves' disease was diagnosed according to American Thyroid Association guidelines. Patients for the study were recruited at an endocrinology department in Xi'an, China. Each patient gave approximately 9.7 milliliters of peripheral blood, collected in an EDTA anticoagulant tube. Ficoll Paque Plus density gradient separation was used to isolate PBMCs, and no additional T cell sorting was done. RNA quality was checked with an Agilent 2100 Bioanalyzer and agarose gel, and concentration with a NanoDrop 2000. Results and caveats for the whole study, not just this receptor: Sequencing and analysis were limited to the TCR beta chain. The authors acknowledged the small sample size as a limitation that may reduce accuracy. Only peripheral blood was studied, because thyroid tissue, the primary lesion, was inaccessible. Compared with newly diagnosed patients, persistent Graves' disease patients had lower TCR Shannon entropy and fewer highly expanded clones, which suggests clonal expansion. Persistent disease showed preferential use of TRBV28, TRBJ1-2 and TRBJ2-5, whereas newly diagnosed disease favored TRBV20-1 and TRBJ2-1. More public clonotypes were shared among persistent patients (under 3,000) than among newly diagnosed patients (966).

This same sample was also taken into another study, of T cells in Graves' hyperthyroidism and ophthalmopathy. The second study also describes: Stable Graves' hyperthyroidism was defined as no progression to ophthalmopathy during 18 months of follow-up. Hyperthyroidism patients were newly diagnosed, had a disease duration of under 2 months, and were aged 18 to 65 years. Patients with uncontrolled infections, other autoimmune diseases, pregnancy or lactation were excluded. Diagnoses were based on clinical symptoms, serum thyroxine and TRAb, thyroid ultrasound and orbital computed tomography. The first round of RT-PCR for the TCR CDR3 was performed with the HTBI primer set and the Qiagen OneStep RT-PCR kit. Most expanded thyroid clonotypes (frequency above 0.001) were also found in blood, which suggests that blood repertoires may mirror thyroid immune responses. A 13 V-J signature model separated ophthalmopathy from stable hyperthyroidism, with just over 85% sensitivity and 81% to 83% specificity in cross-validation and 80%/75% in testing. In validation, the model predicted progression to ophthalmopathy a median of around 6.5 months before onset, with over 55% sensitivity and more than 72% specificity. To identify TCR V-J signatures that set the groups apart, the researchers used a discovery cohort of about a hundred patients, made up of under 45 with Graves' ophthalmopathy and 57 with stable Graves' hyperthyroidism. An independent validation cohort of about 20 hyperthyroidism patients and 17 patients who later progressed to ophthalmopathy tested prospective prediction of ophthalmopathy. For training and testing, the 100 or so patients in the discovery cohort were randomly divided in a 7:3 ratio. The study also compared thyroid tissue and blood T-cell repertoires from roughly six Graves' hyperthyroidism patients. Following sampling, methimazole starting at 30 mg daily was given to hyperthyroidism patients, and high-dose intravenous methylprednisolone was given to ophthalmopathy patients. The libraries were constructed in a second round of multiplex PCR and then size-selected and purified. The libraries were sequenced on an Illumina HiSeq2000 using paired-end 100 bp reads. Raw data were processed with SOAPnuke, discarding reads with adapters, uncalled bases, mean Phred below 15, or no exact constant-primer or identifier match. High-quality paired reads were merged with COPE v1.2.5, and unique nucleotide sequences were defined as clonotypes. MiTCR v1.1 was used to align the clonotypes against IMGT TRBV, TRBD and TRBJ reference segments. The analysis was restricted to V-J combinations with a frequency above 0.0001, which together covered over 99% of the repertoires. The TCS score was defined as F50 (clonal expansion) divided by E x V (chaos), with BLOSUM62-based TCRdist calculated between CDR3 peptides within each V-J. Welch's t-statistics and random forest reduced several hundred V-J features to about 13, which were used in a naive Bayes classifier (R e1071). Sample size was not statistically predetermined, and blinding of investigators to group allocation was not performed. The paper describes TCR Vbeta CDR3 sequencing of 130 to 150 peripheral blood samples, made up of roughly 45 ophthalmopathy patients, roughly 75 hyperthyroidism patients and 17 progressor patients.

This receptor was obtained from a woman in her twenties or thirties with Graves disease. Donor details come from another sample of the same person, matched by shared clones. The rearranged chain carries TRBV5-6 and TRBJ1-1, with TRBD1 perhaps the D gene, on 5 matching bases. The source was peripheral blood mononuclear cells (PBMCs), collected at new diagnosis, from a patient treated with antithyroid drugs. The bases are TGTGCCAGCAGCTTGGAGGAGGGGATTCCGGACACTGAAGCTTTCTTT. Protein translation: CASSLEEGIPDTEAFF.